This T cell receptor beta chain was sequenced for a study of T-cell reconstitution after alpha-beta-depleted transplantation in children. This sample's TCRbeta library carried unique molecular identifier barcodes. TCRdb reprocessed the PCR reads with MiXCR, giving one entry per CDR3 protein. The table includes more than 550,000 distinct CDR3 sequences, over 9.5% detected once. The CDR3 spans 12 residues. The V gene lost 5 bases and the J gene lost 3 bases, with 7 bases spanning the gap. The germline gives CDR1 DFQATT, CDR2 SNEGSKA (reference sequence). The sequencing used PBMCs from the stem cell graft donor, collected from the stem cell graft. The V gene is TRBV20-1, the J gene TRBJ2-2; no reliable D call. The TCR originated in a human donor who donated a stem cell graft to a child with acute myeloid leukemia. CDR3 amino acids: CSAPGDTGELFF. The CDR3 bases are TGCAGTGCTCCGGGTGACACCGGGGAGCTGTTTTTT.